This T cell receptor beta chain was profiled in a study of graft-versus-host responses after intestinal transplantation. In the study overall: Multivisceral, liver-intestinal, or isolated intestinal grafts were transplanted into recipients. Uniformly, recipients were administered anti-thymocyte globulin induction with subsequent tacrolimus and steroids for approximately three years. Study-level findings and limits: GvH clones turned up in recipient marrow; some had shown up first in ileum or blood. Allografts carried high graft-versus-host to host-versus-graft clonal ratios in patients having graft-donor T cell macrochimerism.

The CDR3 runs 20 residues. Germline CDR1 is SQVTM and CDR2 is ANQGSEA. V shed 5 bases and J 0 bases; nucleotides not matched to a gene: 19. Tissue processing of the graft released intraepithelial and lamina propria lymphocytes from it. Sequencing was performed with immunoSEQ multiplex PCR; in TCRdb, only in-frame clones are kept and a portion is missing. The data hold around 15,000 clones, with roughly 80% observed a single time. Details on this clone: What it binds is unknown.

V is TRBV29-1 and J is TRBJ1-5; TRBD1 matches 10 bases. The sequencing used ileum tissue, collected 450 to 490 days after intestinal transplant. This TCR derives from a human patient who received an intestinal transplant, so some T cells may come from the graft donor. The CDR3 bases are TGCAGCGTTCACATGCGGGGTCGGGGACAGGGGATCTATAGCAATCAGCCCCAGCATTTT. Its protein is CSVHMRGRGQGIYSNQPQHF.